This is a list of T cell receptor beta chains from one sample in a study of cytomegalovirus exposure and HLA in healthy donors. TCRdb keeps only in-frame clones here, not all; method: immunoSEQ multiplex PCR. The sample records over 75,000 clones, around three quarters being singletons. Input material: PBMCs. The receptor set was obtained from a male donor in good health and CMV-seropositive. Both conserved end residues are trimmed from each CDR3. Fields, in order: V gene, J gene, CDR3 protein.

v_gene: TRBV7-9
j_gene: TRBJ1-1
CDR3aa: SSSLRGQNTEAF

v_gene: TRBV15
j_gene: TRBJ2-1
CDR3aa: ATSRGAGGYNEQF

v_gene: TRBV6-1
j_gene: TRBJ2-6
CDR3aa: ASSADRPTGANVLT

v_gene: TRBV6-1
j_gene: TRBJ1-2
CDR3aa: ASSEMVFGLGYT

v_gene: TRBV5-1
j_gene: TRBJ1-5
CDR3aa: ASSLDSQPQH

v_gene: TRBV5-4
j_gene: TRBJ1-2
CDR3aa: ASSLDGVYGYT

v_gene: TRBV30
j_gene: TRBJ2-1
CDR3aa: AWSEQGNEQF

v_gene: TRBV6-1
j_gene: TRBJ1-3
CDR3aa: ASSEGPGRGNTIY

v_gene: TRBV7-8
j_gene: TRBJ2-2
CDR3aa: ASNLILTGDGELF

v_gene: TRBV16
j_gene: TRBJ2-1
CDR3aa: ASSQGQRGAEF

v_gene: TRBV10-2
j_gene: TRBJ2-1
CDR3aa: ASSETSLEQF

v_gene: TRBV4-1
j_gene: TRBJ1-6
CDR3aa: ASSQTGGSDLNSPLH

v_gene: TRBV19
j_gene: TRBJ1-1
CDR3aa: ASSRAPGSTEAF

v_gene: TRBV7-9
j_gene: TRBJ1-1
CDR3aa: ASTAAPTGSTEAF

v_gene: TRBV7-9
j_gene: TRBJ2-3
CDR3aa: ASSLGRANTDTQY

v_gene: TRBV14
j_gene: TRBJ1-2
CDR3aa: ASSQEGADYGYT

v_gene: TRBV7-6
j_gene: TRBJ2-7
CDR3aa: ASSFSEARYEQY

v_gene: TRBV30
j_gene: TRBJ1-4
CDR3aa: AWSVQTGAYEKLF

v_gene: TRBV13
j_gene: TRBJ2-2
CDR3aa: ASSRFGGVNTGELF

v_gene: TRBV28
j_gene: TRBJ2-5
CDR3aa: ASSLRQGEETQY

v_gene: TRBV4-1
j_gene: TRBJ1-5
CDR3aa: ASSQGIEQPQH

v_gene: TRBV9
j_gene: TRBJ1-1
CDR3aa: ASSPRTGADPMNTEAF

v_gene: TRBV5-4
j_gene: TRBJ2-2
CDR3aa: ASSLAGTPHTGELF

v_gene: TRBV27
j_gene: TRBJ2-7
CDR3aa: ASSYGTSRFYEQY

v_gene: TRBV27
j_gene: TRBJ1-5
CDR3aa: ASSLVTGPNQPQH

v_gene: TRBV2
j_gene: TRBJ1-1
CDR3aa: ATLATGTGTEAF

v_gene: TRBV27
j_gene: TRBJ2-7
CDR3aa: ASSLSGQLYEQY

v_gene: TRBV9
j_gene: TRBJ1-1
CDR3aa: ASSTGAGEAF

v_gene: TRBV5-6
j_gene: TRBJ1-6
CDR3aa: ASSLAGQYNSPLH

v_gene: TRBV30
j_gene: TRBJ1-1
CDR3aa: AWSAVDRQNTEAF

v_gene: TRBV19
j_gene: TRBJ1-4
CDR3aa: ASSSEVNEKLF

v_gene: TRBV29-1
j_gene: TRBJ1-2
CDR3aa: SVPPGQGAHT

v_gene: TRBV5-4
j_gene: TRBJ1-1
CDR3aa: ASSLDGLNTEAF

v_gene: TRBV9
j_gene: TRBJ1-6
CDR3aa: ASSVDTLSSYNSPLH

v_gene: TRBV30
j_gene: TRBJ1-5
CDR3aa: AWSLGVGLTQPQN

v_gene: TRBV30
j_gene: TRBJ1-3
CDR3aa: AWGTASGNTIY

v_gene: TRBV12-5
j_gene: TRBJ1-1
CDR3aa: ASGLGQGYEAF

v_gene: TRBV30
j_gene: TRBJ1-6
CDR3aa: AGKGEYNSPLH

v_gene: TRBV29-1
j_gene: TRBJ2-3
CDR3aa: SVMTGSTDTQY

v_gene: TRBV27
j_gene: TRBJ1-1
CDR3aa: ASSRGWDREAF

v_gene: TRBV4-2
j_gene: TRBJ2-5
CDR3aa: ASSHYGQGGETQY

v_gene: TRBV4-3
j_gene: TRBJ2-7
CDR3aa: ASSAGTPTEQY

v_gene: TRBV18
j_gene: TRBJ2-7
CDR3aa: ASSPGQTLSYEQY

v_gene: TRBV29-1
j_gene: TRBJ2-1
CDR3aa: SGFLGREISNEQF

v_gene: TRBV10-1
j_gene: TRBJ1-3
CDR3aa: ASSVGNTIY

v_gene: TRBV5-1
j_gene: TRBJ2-5
CDR3aa: ASSLTSGGETQY

v_gene: TRBV13
j_gene: TRBJ2-1
CDR3aa: ASSLGGQPSNEQF

v_gene: TRBV7-2
j_gene: TRBJ2-5
CDR3aa: ASSLGNRQETQY